This TCR beta chain came from a study of CD8+ T cells in alopecia areata. This clone turned up a few times. The antigen is not known. This CDR3 contains 14 residues. Per the germline V gene, CDR1 is SEHNR and CDR2 is FQNEAQ (reference sequence). V lost 4 bases, J lost 3 bases, and 6 bases stayed unmatched. Extracted RNA was reverse transcribed, and the resulting cDNA served as sequencing template. TCRdb's copy holds only in-frame clones and misses some; the assay was immunoSEQ multiplex PCR. The sample consists of more than 100,000 clones, around 60% of them appearing once. Study-wide findings and caveats: Normal scalp showed lower clonality than lesional scalp, especially alopecia totalis/universalis. Patients shared TCRs less clearly than mice did, possibly owing to HLA.

Using a FACSAria, the CD4+ and CD8+ T cells were sorted from the PBMCs. The chain recombines TRBV7-9 with TRBJ2-7; 7 bases align to TRBD1. This receptor was identified in a human donor in good health. Material: CD4+ T cells sorted from blood. DNA of the CDR3: TGTGCCAGCAGCTCTACGACAGGGAACTACGAGCAGTACTTC. Amino acid sequence: CASSSTTGNYEQYF.